The 21 T cell receptor beta chains reported below all come from one sample, sequenced in a study of graft-versus-host responses after intestinal transplantation. Libraries were prepared by immunoSEQ multiplex PCR; TCRdb keeps only in-frame clonotypes and omits some of them. The sample has about 10,000 clones; roughly 94% are singletons. This specimen consisted of PBMCs, obtained 8 days after intestinal transplant. These receptors were collected from a human patient who received an intestinal transplant, so some T cells may come from the graft donor.

The chain is built from TRBV28 and TRBJ2-3; 10 bases agree with TRBD2. Germline assignment: CDR1 MDHEN and CDR2 SYDVKM. The CDR3 has 15 amino acids. Trimming removed 6 bases from V and 2 bases from J; junction bases left unmatched: 5. The CDR3 DNA reads TGTGCCAGCAGCGAGCTAGCGGGAGCCACAGATACGCAGTATTTT. Its protein product is CASSELAGATDTQYF.

The chain recombines TRBV28 with TRBJ2-7; tentative D call: TRBD2 (6 bases). Trimming left V 3 bases short and J 4 bases short, with 10 bases between. The CDR3 covers 13 residues. Germline assignment: CDR1 MDHEN and CDR2 SYDVKM. CDR3 region: CASSLPGVYEQYF. The CDR3, as DNA: TGTGCCAGCAGTTTGCCGGGGGTTTACGAGCAGTACTTC.

The chain recombines TRBV27 with TRBJ2-7; 10 nucleotides align to TRBD2. The CDR3 loop spans 15 amino acids. The ends lost 4 bases at V and 5 bases at J; junction bases unmatched: 8. The germline gives CDR1 MNHEY, CDR2 SMNVEV (reference sequence). CDR3 DNA sequence: TGTGCCAGCAGTTCCGGGCTAGCGGGAGTAAACGAGCAGTACTTC. This encodes CASSSGLAGVNEQYF.

This chain uses TRBV2 with TRBJ2-1; perhaps TRBD2 as D (6 bases). CDR1 and CDR2 from the germline V gene are SNHLY and FYNNEI. This CDR3 region has 14 residues. Trimming stripped 8 bases from V and 4 bases from J, with 15 bases between. CDR3 region: CASRGSGMYNEQFF. The DNA for the CDR3 is TGTGCCAGCCGTGGTAGCGGCATGTACAATGAGCAGTTCTTC.

The chain couples TRBV6-1 to TRBJ2-7; 7 bases line up with TRBD2. Germline values: CDR1 MNHNS, CDR2 SASEGT. The CDR3 is 15 amino acids. V was pared by 3 bases and J by 3 bases, with 8 bases of the junction left unmatched. The CDR3 nucleotides are TGTGCCAGCAGTGATCGACTAGCCCCGGGCTACGAGCAGTACTTC. Its translation is CASSDRLAPGYEQYF.

V and J are TRBV7-8 and TRBJ2-7; TRBD2 agrees at 9 bases. J lost 1 base, V lost 3 bases, and 7 bases had no gene match. CDR3 length equals 16 residues. Per germline, CDR1 SGHVS and CDR2 FQNEAQ. CDR3 residues: CASSFFIAGVSYEQYF. The CDR3, as DNA: TGTGCCAGCAGCTTTTTCATAGCGGGAGTTTCCTACGAGCAGTACTTC.

This sequence joins TRBV15 and TRBJ2-1, with D tentatively TRBD1 (5 bases). The CDR3 length is 15 residues. Germline V gene data show CDR1 as LNHNV and CDR2 as YYDKDF (reference sequence). The ends were cut back, 5 bases at V and 8 bases at J, with 19 bases in the middle. CDR3 sequence (DNA): TGTGCCACCAGCGCCCACGCGACAGCCAGGTATGAGCAGTTCTTC. Translation gives CATSAHATARYEQFF.

The chain is built from TRBV30 and TRBJ1-6; 7 nucleotides line up with TRBD1. After removal of 4 bases from V and 6 bases from J, the junction contained 9 bases not matched to a gene. The CDR3 contains 15 residues. Germline CDR1 and CDR2: GTSNPN and SVGIG (reference sequence). As DNA, the CDR3 is TGTGCCTGGATGTCCAGCGGGACAGCTAATTCACCCCTCCACTTT. Amino acid sequence: CAWMSSGTANSPLHF.

V gene TRBV27 combines with J gene TRBJ1-1; possible D gene TRBD1, 5 bases. CDR1 is MNHEY and CDR2 is SMNVEV in the germline V gene (reference sequence). The V end was cut by 2 bases, the J end by 1 base, with 8 bases between. This CDR3 has 14 amino acids. The chain's CDR3 is CASSLRDRNTEAFF. In DNA form, the CDR3 reads TGTGCCAGCAGTTTAAGAGACAGGAACACTGAAGCTTTCTTT.

V and J are TRBV6-5 and TRBJ1-4; D is uncertain. The CDR3 contains 12 residues. The V gene lost 4 bases and the J gene lost 7 bases, with 7 bases spanning the gap. The germline CDR1 and CDR2 sequences are MNHEY and SVGAGI. CDR3 in amino acids: CASSFAGEKLFF. CDR3 in DNA: TGTGCCAGCAGTTTCGCAGGTGAAAAACTGTTTTTT.

The CDR3 reads CASSRGQGTDTQYF. The CDR3 DNA reads as TGTGCCAGCAGCAGGGGGCAGGGCACAGATACGCAGTATTTT. The V and J genes are TRBV28 and TRBJ2-3; 8 nucleotides line up with TRBD1. CDR3 length: 14 amino acids. Trimming took 6 bases from V and 1 from J; bases not matched to a gene: 3. CDR1 and CDR2 (germline): MDHEN, SYDVKM.

The chain links TRBV4-1 to TRBJ2-6; D possibly corresponds to TRBD1 (5 bases). V was pared by 0 bases and J by 0 bases, with 12 bases between. Germline V gene lookup returns CDR1 MGHRA and CDR2 YSYEKL. This CDR3 has 18 residues. CDR3 sequence: CASSQDQDIPSGANVLTF. The CDR3 DNA reads as TGCGCCAGCAGCCAAGATCAGGACATCCCCTCTGGGGCCAACGTCCTGACTTTC.

This clone was seen just once. V usage is TRBV2 and J usage is TRBJ2-3, with D possibly being TRBD1 (5 bases). CDR3 length: 16 residues. Germline CDR1 and CDR2: SNHLY and FYNNEI. The V and J ends lost 3 bases and 0 bases respectively, with 13 bases between them. The CDR3: CASSELGVLSTDTQYF. The DNA of the CDR3 is TGTGCCAGCAGTGAGTTAGGGGTCTTGAGCACAGATACGCAGTATTTT.

The chain links TRBV10-2 to TRBJ2-3, with D unclear. Trimming shortened V by 3 bases and J by 3 bases, and 10 bases separated the two germline ends. The CDR3 sequence is 14 residues long. Germline loops: CDR1 WSHSY, CDR2 SAAADI. CDR3 residues: CASSDKRSTDTQYF. The DNA for the CDR3 is TGCGCCAGCAGTGATAAAAGGTCGACAGATACGCAGTATTTT.

The J gene is TRBJ2-6, the V gene TRBV7-9; TRBD1 is a possible D gene (5 bases). Trimming took off 3 bases at V and 5 bases at J, with 23 bases between the two ends. Per the germline V gene, CDR1 is SEHNR and CDR2 is FQNEAQ (reference sequence). The CDR3 totals 19 residues. The CDR3 DNA is TGTGCCAGCAGCTTGGGTGGATACCATGGACAAAGTCGGGCCAACGTCCTGACTTTC. This encodes CASSLGGYHGQSRANVLTF.

This chain uses TRBV27 with TRBJ2-7; 7 bases line up with TRBD2. CDR1 and CDR2 (germline): MNHEY, SMNVEV (reference sequence). After removal of 2 bases from V and 3 bases from J, the junction contained 4 bases not matched to a gene. The CDR3 sequence is 14 residues long. This chain's CDR3 is CASSLGLAVYEQYF. CDR3 nucleotide sequence: TGTGCCAGCAGTTTAGGGCTAGCGGTCTACGAGCAGTACTTC.

This chain joins TRBV21-1 and TRBJ2-1; the table's D call TRBD2 went unverified against the DNA. TRBV21-1 corresponds to a pseudogene. The CDR3 has 12 amino acids. Written as DNA, the CDR3 is TGTGCCAGCAGTCCGATGAGGGTTGAGCAGTTCTTC. Translated, it gives CASSPMRVEQFF.

The chain employs TRBV4-1 and TRBJ1-5; D is undetermined. CDR1 and CDR2 (germline): MGHRA, YSYEKL. The V and J ends lost 2 bases and 6 bases respectively, with 14 bases between them. The CDR3 contains 15 residues. For the CDR3, the DNA is TGCGCCAGCAGCCAATTGTCGGGGTCGGTTCAGCCCCAGCATTTT. Translated: CASSQLSGSVQPQHF.

The chain joins TRBV9 to TRBJ2-7; D unclear. The germline V and J ends were trimmed by 0 bases and 0 bases, with 7 bases remaining between them. CDR3 length: 14 residues. Germline CDR1 reads SGDLS; CDR2 reads YYNGEE. The CDR3, as DNA: TGTGCCAGCAGCGTAGCCGCGTCCTCCTACGAGCAGTACTTC. As protein: CASSVAASSYEQYF. Full variable domain (outside the CDR3, taken from reference TRBV9 and TRBJ2-7): DSGVTQTPKHLITATGQRVTLRCSPRSGDLSVYWYQQSLDQGLQFLIQYYNGEERAKGNILERFSAQQFPDLHSELNLSSLELGDSALYFCASSVAASSYEQYFGPGTRLTVT.

The chain is built from TRBV7-3 and TRBJ2-1, with TRBD1 matching 9 bases. The V and J ends lost 5 bases and 8 bases, in that order; junction bases with no gene match: 10. The length of the CDR3 is 15 residues. Germline CDR1 SGHTA, CDR2 FQGTGA. The CDR3: CASSLGQGRFDEQFF. The CDR3 region has the DNA TGTGCCAGCAGCCTGGGACAGGGAAGGTTCGATGAGCAGTTCTTC.

This chain connects TRBV9 to TRBJ1-3; TRBD1 might be the D (5 bases). CDR3 length equals 14 residues. The germline CDR1 and CDR2 sequences are SGDLS and YYNGEE. Trimming removed 0 bases at V and 4 bases at J, with 8 bases between. The CDR3 sequence: CASSVAGPGNTIYF. The CDR3 nucleotides read TGTGCCAGCAGCGTAGCAGGGCCCGGAAACACCATATATTTT.